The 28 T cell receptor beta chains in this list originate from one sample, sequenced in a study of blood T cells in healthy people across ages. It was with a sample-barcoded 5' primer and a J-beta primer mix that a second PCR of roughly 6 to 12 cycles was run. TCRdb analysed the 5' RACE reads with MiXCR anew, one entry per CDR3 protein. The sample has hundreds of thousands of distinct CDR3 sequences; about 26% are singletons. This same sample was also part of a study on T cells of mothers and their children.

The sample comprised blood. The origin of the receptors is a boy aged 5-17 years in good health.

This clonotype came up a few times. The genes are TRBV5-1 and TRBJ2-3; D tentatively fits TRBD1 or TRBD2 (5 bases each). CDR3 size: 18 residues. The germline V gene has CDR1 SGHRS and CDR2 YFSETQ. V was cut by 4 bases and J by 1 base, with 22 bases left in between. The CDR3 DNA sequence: TGCGCCAGCAGCCGTGGTGGGCCCAGCCGGGGCCGCACAGATACGCAGTATTTT. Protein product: CASSRGGPSRGRTDTQYF.

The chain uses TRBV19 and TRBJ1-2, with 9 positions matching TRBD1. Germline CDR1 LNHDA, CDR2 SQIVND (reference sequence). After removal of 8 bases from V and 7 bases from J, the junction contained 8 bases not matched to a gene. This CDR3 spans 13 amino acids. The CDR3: CASRDRDLSGYTF. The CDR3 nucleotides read TGTGCCAGTCGGGACAGGGATTTGAGTGGCTACACCTTC.

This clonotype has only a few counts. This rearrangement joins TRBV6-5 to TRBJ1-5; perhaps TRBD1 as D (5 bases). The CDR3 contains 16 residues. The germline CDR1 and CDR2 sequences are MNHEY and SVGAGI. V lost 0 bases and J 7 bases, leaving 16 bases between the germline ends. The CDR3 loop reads CASSYSNQGGEQPQHF. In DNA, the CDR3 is TGTGCCAGCAGTTACTCGAACCAGGGAGGGGAACAGCCCCAGCATTTT.

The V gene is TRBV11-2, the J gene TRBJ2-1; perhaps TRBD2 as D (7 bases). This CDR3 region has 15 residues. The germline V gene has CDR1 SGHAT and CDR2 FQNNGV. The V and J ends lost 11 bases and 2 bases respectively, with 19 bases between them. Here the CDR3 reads CAVRSEGGTYNEQFF. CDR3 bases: TGTGCCGTACGTAGCGAGGGGGGGACCTACAATGAGCAGTTCTTC. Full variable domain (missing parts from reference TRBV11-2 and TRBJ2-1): EAGVAQSPRYKIIEKRQSVAFWCNPISGHATLYWYQQILGQGPKLLIQFQNNGVVDDSQLPKDRFSAERLKGVDSTLKIQPAKLEDSAVYLCAVRSEGGTYNEQFFGPGTRLTVL.

CDR3 DNA: TGTGCCAGCAGCGAAATGCCAGGGACCGGGGAGCTGTTTTTT. Its protein product is CASSEMPGTGELFF. The rearrangement uses TRBV7-7 and TRBJ2-2; D possibly corresponds to TRBD1 (5 bases). CDR1 and CDR2 from the germline V gene are SSHAT and FNYEAQ (reference sequence). The CDR3 is 14 amino acids. V lost 5 bases and J 5 bases, leaving 12 bases between the germline ends.

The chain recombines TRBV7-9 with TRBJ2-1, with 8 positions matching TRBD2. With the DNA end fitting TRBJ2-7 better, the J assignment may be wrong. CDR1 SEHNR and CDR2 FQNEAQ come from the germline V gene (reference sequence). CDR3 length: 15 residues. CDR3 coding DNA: TGTGCCAGCAGCTCGGGAGGGATCAGCTCCTACGAGCAGTACTTC. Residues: CASSSGGISSYEQYF.

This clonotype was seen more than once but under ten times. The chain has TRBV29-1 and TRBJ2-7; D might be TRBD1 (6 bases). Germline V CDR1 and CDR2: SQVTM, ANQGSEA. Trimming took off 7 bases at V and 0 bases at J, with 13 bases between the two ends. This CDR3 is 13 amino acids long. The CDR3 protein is CSAGTRLSYEQYF. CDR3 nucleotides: TGCAGCGCCGGGACACGTCTCTCCTACGAGCAGTACTTC.

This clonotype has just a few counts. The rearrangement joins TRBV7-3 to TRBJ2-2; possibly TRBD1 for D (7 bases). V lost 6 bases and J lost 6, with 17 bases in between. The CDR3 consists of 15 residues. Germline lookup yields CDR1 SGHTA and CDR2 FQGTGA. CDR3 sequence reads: CASSPSGGRAGELFF. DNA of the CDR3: TGTGCCAGCAGTCCATCAGGGGGGCGGGCCGGGGAGCTGTTTTTT.

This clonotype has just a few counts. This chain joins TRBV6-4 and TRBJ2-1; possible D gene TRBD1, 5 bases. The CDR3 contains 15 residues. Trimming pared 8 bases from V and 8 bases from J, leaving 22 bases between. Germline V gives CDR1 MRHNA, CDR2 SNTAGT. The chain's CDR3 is CASAVGSGEGDEQFF. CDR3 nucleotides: TGTGCCAGCGCCGTCGGAAGTGGCGAAGGGGATGAGCAGTTCTTC.

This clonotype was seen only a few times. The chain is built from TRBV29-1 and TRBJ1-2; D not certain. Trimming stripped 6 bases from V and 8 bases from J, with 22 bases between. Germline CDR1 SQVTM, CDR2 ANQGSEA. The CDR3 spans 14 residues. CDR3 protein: CSVTDLLLTRGYTF. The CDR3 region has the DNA TGCAGCGTCACCGACTTACTACTAACAAGGGGCTACACCTTC.

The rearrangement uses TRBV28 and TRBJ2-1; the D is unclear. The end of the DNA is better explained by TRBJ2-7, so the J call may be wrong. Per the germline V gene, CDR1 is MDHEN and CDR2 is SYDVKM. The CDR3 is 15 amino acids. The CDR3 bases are TGTGCCAGCAGTTTACCCCGGACGTTTCCCTACGAGCAGTACTTC. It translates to CASSLPRTFPYEQYF.

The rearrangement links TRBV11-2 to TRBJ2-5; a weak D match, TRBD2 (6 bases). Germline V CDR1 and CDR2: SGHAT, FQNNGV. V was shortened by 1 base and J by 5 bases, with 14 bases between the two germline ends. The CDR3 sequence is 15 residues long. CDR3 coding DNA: TGTGCCAGCAGCTTAGTTGGAGGGATGGGCGAGACCCAGTACTTC. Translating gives CASSLVGGMGETQYF. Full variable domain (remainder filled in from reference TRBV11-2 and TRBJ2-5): EAGVAQSPRYKIIEKRQSVAFWCNPISGHATLYWYQQILGQGPKLLIQFQNNGVVDDSQLPKDRFSAERLKGVDSTLKIQPAKLEDSAVYLCASSLVGGMGETQYFGPGTRLLVL.

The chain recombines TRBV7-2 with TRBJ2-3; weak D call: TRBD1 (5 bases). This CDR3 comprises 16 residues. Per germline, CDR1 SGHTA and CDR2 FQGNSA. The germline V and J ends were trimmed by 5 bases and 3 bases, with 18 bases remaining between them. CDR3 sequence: CASSPLGQGTTDTQYF. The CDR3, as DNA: TGTGCCAGCAGCCCCCTCGGCCAGGGAACAACAGATACGCAGTATTTT.

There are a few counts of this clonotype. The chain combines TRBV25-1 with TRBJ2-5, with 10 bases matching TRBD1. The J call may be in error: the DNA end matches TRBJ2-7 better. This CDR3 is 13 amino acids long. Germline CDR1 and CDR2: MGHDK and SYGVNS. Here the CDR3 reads CASAGTGAYEQYF. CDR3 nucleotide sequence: TGTGCCAGCGCTGGGACAGGGGCCTACGAGCAGTACTTC.

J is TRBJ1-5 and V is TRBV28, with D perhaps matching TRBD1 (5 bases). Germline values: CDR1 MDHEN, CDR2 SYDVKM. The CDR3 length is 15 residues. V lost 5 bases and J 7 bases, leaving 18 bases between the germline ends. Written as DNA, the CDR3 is TGTGCCAGCAGTACCCCGGCAGGGTTTGAACAGCCCCAGCATTTT. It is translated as CASSTPAGFEQPQHF.

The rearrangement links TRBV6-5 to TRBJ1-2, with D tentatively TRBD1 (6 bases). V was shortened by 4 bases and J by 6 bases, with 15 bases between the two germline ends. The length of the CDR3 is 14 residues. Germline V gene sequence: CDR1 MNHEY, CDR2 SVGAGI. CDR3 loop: CASSSHGTRDGYTF. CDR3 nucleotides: TGTGCCAGCAGTTCGCACGGGACACGGGATGGCTACACCTTC.

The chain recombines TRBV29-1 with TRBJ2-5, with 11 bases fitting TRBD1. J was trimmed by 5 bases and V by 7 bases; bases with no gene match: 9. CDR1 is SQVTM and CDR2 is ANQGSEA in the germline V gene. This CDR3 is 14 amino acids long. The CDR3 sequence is CSARDRGTGETQYF. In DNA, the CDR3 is TGCAGCGCCCGGGACAGGGGGACGGGGGAGACCCAGTACTTC.

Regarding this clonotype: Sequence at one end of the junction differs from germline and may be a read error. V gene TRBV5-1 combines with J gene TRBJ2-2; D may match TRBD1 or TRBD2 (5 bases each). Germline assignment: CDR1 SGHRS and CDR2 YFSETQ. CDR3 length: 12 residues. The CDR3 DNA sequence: TGCGCCAGCAAGAGGGGTAACGGGGAGCCGTTTTTT. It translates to CASKRGNGEPFF.

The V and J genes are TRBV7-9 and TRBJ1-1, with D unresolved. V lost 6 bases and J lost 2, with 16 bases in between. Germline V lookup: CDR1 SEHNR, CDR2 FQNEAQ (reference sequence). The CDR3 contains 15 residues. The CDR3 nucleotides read TGTGCCAGCAGTCTCCGTCAGGTGTCCAACACTGAAGCTTTCTTT. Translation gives CASSLRQVSNTEAFF.

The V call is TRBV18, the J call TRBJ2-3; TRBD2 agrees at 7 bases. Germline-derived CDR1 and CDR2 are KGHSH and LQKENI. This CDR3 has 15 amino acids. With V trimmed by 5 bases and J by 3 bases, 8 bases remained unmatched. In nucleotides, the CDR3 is TGTGCCAGCTCAATCCGCGGGGGAGAAACAGATACGCAGTATTTT. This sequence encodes CASSIRGGETDTQYF.

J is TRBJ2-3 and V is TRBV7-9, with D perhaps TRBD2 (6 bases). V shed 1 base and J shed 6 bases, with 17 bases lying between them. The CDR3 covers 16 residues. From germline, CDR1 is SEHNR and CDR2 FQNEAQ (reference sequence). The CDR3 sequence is CASSLGGRTTPDTQYF. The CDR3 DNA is TGTGCCAGCAGCTTAGGAGGGAGGACGACCCCTGATACGCAGTATTTT.

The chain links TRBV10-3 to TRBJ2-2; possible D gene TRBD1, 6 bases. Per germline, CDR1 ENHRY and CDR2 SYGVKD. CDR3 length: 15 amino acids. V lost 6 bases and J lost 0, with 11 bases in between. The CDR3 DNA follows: TGTGCCATCAGGACAGGCTCTCCGAACACCGGGGAGCTGTTTTTT. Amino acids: CAIRTGSPNTGELFF.

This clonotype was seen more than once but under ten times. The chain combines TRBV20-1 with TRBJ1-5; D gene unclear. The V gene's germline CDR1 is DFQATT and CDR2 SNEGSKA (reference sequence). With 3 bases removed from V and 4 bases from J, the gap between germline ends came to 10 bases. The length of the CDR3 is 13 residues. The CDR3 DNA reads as TGCAGTGCTAGGGCATCGGAGAATCAGCCCCAGCATTTT. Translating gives CSARASENQPQHF.

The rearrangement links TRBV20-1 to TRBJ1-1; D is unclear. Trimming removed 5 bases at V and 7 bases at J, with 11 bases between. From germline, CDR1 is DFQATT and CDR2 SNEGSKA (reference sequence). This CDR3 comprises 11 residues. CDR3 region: CSARGRGEAFF. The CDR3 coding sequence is TGCAGTGCTCGCGGGCGAGGTGAAGCTTTCTTT.

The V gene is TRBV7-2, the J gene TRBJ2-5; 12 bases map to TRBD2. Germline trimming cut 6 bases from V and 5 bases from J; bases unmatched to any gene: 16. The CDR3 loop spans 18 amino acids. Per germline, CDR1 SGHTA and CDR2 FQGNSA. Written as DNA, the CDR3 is TGTGCCAGCAGTCAACGACTAGCGGGGGCCCTGTCCCCGGAGACCCAGTACTTC. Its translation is CASSQRLAGALSPETQYF.

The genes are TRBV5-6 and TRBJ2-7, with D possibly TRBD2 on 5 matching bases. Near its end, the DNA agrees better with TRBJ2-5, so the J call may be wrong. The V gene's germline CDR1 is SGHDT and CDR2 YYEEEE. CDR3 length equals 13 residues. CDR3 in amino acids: CATPDGVEETQYF. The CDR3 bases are TGTGCCACCCCTGACGGGGTAGAGGAGACCCAGTACTTC.

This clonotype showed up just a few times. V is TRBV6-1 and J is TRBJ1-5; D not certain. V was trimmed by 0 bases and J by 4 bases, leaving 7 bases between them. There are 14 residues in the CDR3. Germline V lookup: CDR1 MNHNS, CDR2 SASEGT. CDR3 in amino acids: CASSEALGNQPQHF. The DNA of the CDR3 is TGTGCCAGCAGTGAAGCGTTGGGAAATCAGCCCCAGCATTTT.

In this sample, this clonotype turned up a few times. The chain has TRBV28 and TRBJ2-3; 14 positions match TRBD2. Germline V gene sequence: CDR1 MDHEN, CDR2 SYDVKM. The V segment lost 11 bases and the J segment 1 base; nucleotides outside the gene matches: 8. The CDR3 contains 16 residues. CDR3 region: CAVHPGLAGGTDTQYF. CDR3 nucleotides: TGTGCCGTCCATCCGGGACTAGCGGGGGGCACAGATACGCAGTATTTT. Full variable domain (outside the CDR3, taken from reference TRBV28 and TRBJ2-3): DVKVTQSSRYLVKRTGEKVFLECVQDMDHENMFWYRQDPGLGLRLIYFSYDVKMKEKGDIPEGYSVSREKKERFSLILESASTNQTSMYLCAVHPGLAGGTDTQYFGPGTRLTVL.